Sequencing of this T cell receptor (beta chain) was carried out in a study of Tregs in tolerant kidney transplant recipients (dated by TCRdb to about 2019). Background for the entire study: Related donors were used in the transplants with nonmyeloablative bone marrow transplantation, and mixed chimerism was transient in the human trials. The study used TCRbeta sequencing to identify donor-specific regulatory T cells before combined kidney and bone marrow transplantation, then tracked those cells after transplant. The investigation overall reported the following: For some patients the PCR primers changed over time, which made it impossible to compare the samples from those patients at the nucleotide level. Donor-specific Treg expansion was found to exceed global Treg expansion in tolerant patients, suggesting antigen-driven rather than nonspecific expansion. Although technical replication error seemed to be minimal, the question of biological reproducibility was not addressed directly. Because the study included only a small number of patients, the results must be confirmed in larger populations and under other immunosuppression protocols. Expanding Tregs with activated donor B cells appeared to identify the most biologically relevant and donor-specific TCRbeta repertoire.

V lost 0 bases and J lost 7 bases; the stretch between them is 9 bases long. CDR1 and CDR2 are read off the germline V gene as SNHLY and FYNNEI. The CDR3 contains 14 residues, cysteine and phenylalanine counted. The kept DNA is CDR3 alone, 42 bases in frame from the first base. For TCRbeta CDR3 sequencing, genomic DNA from the sorted cells was extracted using the QIAGEN DNeasy Blood and Tissue Kit. Through immunoSEQ, high-throughput TCRbeta CDR3 sequencing was done commercially, including PCR amplification with internal controls and bias correction. Concerning the study's data processing: Unique productive TCRbeta sequences were defined by CDR3 nucleotide sequence where primers matched, otherwise by CDR3 amino acid sequence with Vbeta and Jbeta genes. Sorting error was corrected by removing sequences shared between sorted populations at a frequency ratio of 2:1 or less, and the remaining shared sequences were assigned to the higher population. Donor-reactive sequences were defined as at least 5-fold expanded in CFSE-low cells versus unstimulated cells, with frequency of at least 0.01% in CFSE-low cells. Jensen-Shannon divergence calculated on the top 100 TCRbeta sequences ranked by frequency was used to measure repertoire divergence. For samples with multiple sequencing runs, sorting error was corrected separately for each run before the runs were pooled. The source is immuneACCESS, and TCRdb retained only in-frame sequences with V and J called. Part of the clones is not carried over; for the studies checked, unresolved V genes explain less than half of this, and the remainder is unexplained. Clone size and V and J calls were adopted from that table, with D and trimming inferred from the DNA. The sample profile shows approximately 69,000 clones; roughly 89% of them were found once. The ten largest clones add up to around 0.42% of the sample.

The sample's time point label is to be understood as: blood sample drawn before combined kidney and bone marrow transplant. Thawed PBMCs were FACS-sorted into unstimulated Tregs (CD4+CD25+CD127-), CD4+ non-Tregs (CD4+CD25-), CD4 cells and CD8 cells. The patients were several recipients of combined kidney and bone marrow transplants from the ITN036ST trial, and samples were available only from these trial subjects. Healthy control blood was processed by Ficoll density gradient to PBMCs and cryopreserved; patient PBMCs were collected before and after transplant. Details on this clone: It lacks a known antigen. Base qualities are missing; no much larger clone stands one base away.

Sequencing was performed on CD4+ T cells from blood, taken before the transplant. This clonotype was sampled from a human donor who received a combined kidney and bone marrow transplant. The rearrangement joined TRBV2 to TRBJ1-4, with no reliable assignment of the D segment. The sequenced DNA: TGTGCCAGCAGTGAAGCGAGAACGGGTGAAAAACTGTTTTTT. Its protein product is CASSEARTGEKLFF.